Sequencing of this T cell receptor (beta chain) was carried out in a study of OX40 agonist ivuxolimab in advanced cancers. Looking at the study overall: The study reported partial responses in three patients: one hepatocellular carcinoma, two cutaneous melanoma.

The data were produced by immunoSEQ multiplex PCR, yet TCRdb's version contains in-frame clones alone and is incomplete. Of about 64,000 clones in the sample, roughly nine tenths were seen once. Trimming removed 2 bases at V and 6 bases at J, with 14 bases between. CDR1 is SGHTA and CDR2 is FQGNSA in the germline V gene. This CDR3 is built from 15 residues. The chain links TRBV7-2 to TRBJ2-1; TRBD1 or TRBD2 may be the D gene (5 bases each). The material sequenced was CD4+ or CD8+ T cells sorted from blood, taken in a trial of the OX40 agonist ivuxolimab. The clonotype originates from an adult with an advanced solid tumor such as melanoma, head and neck, liver or kidney cancer. DNA of the CDR3: TGTGCCAGCAGCTTAATGCTTGGGGGAACCAATGAGCAGTTCTTC. This translates into CASSLMLGGTNEQFF.